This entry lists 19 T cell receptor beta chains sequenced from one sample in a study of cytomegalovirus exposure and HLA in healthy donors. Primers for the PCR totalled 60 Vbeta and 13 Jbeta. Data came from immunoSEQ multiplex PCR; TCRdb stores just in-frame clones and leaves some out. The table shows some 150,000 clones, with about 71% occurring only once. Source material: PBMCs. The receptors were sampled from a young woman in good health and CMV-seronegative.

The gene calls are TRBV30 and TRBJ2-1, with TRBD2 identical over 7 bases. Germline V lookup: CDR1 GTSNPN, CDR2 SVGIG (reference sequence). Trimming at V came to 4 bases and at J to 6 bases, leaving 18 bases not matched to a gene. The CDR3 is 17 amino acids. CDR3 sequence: CAWTRDRVGGSGNEQFF. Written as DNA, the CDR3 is TGTGCCTGGACCCGAGATCGTGTTGGCGGGAGTGGCAATGAGCAGTTCTTC.

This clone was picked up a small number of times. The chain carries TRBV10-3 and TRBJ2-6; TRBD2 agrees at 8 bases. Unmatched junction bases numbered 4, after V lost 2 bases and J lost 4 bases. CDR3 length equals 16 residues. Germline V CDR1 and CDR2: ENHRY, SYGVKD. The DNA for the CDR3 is TGTGCCATCAGTGAGCGGGGGGGGGCGGGGGCCAACGTCCTGACTTTC. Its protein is CAISERGGAGANVLTF.

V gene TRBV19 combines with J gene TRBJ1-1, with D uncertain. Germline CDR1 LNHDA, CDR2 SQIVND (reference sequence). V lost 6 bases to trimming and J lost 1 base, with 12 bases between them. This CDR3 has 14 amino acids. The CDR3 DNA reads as TGTGCCAGTAGCAAAGCCCCAGGGAACACTGAAGCTTTCTTT. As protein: CASSKAPGNTEAFF.

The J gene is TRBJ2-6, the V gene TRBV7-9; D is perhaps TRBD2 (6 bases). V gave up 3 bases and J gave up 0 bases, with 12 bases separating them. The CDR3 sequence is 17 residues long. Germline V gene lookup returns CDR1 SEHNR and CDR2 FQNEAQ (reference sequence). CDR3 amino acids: CASSFGTVSSGANVLTF. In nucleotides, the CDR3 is TGTGCCAGCAGCTTTGGGACTGTAAGCTCTGGGGCCAACGTCCTGACTTTC.

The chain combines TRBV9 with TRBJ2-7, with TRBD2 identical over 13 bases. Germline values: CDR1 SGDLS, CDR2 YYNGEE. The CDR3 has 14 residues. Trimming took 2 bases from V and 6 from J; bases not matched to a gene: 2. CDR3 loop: CASSVGLAGVEQYF. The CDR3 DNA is TGTGCCAGCAGCGTCGGACTAGCGGGAGTCGAGCAGTACTTC.

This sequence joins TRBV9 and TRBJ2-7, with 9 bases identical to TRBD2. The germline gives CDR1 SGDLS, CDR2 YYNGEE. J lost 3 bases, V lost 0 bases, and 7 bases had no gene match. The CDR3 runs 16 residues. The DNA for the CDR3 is TGTGCCAGCAGCGTAGGGGTAGCGGGGGAGAACTACGAGCAGTACTTC. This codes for CASSVGVAGENYEQYF.

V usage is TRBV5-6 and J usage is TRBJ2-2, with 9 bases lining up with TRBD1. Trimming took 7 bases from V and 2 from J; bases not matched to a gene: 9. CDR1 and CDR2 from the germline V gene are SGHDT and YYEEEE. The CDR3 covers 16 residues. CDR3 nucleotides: TGTGCCAGCCGGGGTATGGGACAGGGTAACACCGGGGAGCTGTTTTTT. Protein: CASRGMGQGNTGELFF. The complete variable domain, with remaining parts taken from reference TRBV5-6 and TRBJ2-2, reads DAGVTQSPTHLIKTRGQQVTLRCSPKSGHDTVSWYQQALGQGPQFIFQYYEEEERQRGNFPDRFSGHQFPNYSSELNVNALLLGDSALYLCASRGMGQGNTGELFFGEGSRLTVL.

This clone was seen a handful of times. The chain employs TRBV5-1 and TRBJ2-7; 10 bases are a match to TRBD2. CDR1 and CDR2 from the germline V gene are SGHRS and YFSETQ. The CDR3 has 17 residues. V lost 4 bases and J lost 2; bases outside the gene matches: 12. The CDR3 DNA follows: TGCGCCAGCAGCCCTTCACCTAGCGGGGGATTCACCTACGAGCAGTACTTC. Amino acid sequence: CASSPSPSGGFTYEQYF.

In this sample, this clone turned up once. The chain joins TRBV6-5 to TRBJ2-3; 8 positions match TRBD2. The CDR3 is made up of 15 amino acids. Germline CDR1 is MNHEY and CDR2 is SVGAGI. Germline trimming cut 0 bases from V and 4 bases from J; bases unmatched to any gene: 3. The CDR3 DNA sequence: TGTGCCAGCAGTTACTCGGGACTAGATGCAGATACGCAGTATTTT. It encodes CASSYSGLDADTQYF.

CDR3 residues: CASSDMGARETQYF. The CDR3 bases are TGTGCCAGCAGTGACATGGGGGCAAGGGAGACCCAGTACTTC. The rearrangement joins TRBV6-5 to TRBJ2-5; TRBD1 is a possible D gene (6 bases). CDR3 length: 14 amino acids. Trimming took 5 bases from V and 5 from J, leaving 15 bases between them. Per the germline V gene, CDR1 is MNHEY and CDR2 is SVGAGI.

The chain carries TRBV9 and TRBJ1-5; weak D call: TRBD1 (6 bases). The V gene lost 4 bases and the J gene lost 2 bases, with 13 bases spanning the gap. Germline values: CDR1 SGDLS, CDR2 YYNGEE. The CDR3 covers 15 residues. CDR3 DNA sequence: TGTGCCAGCAGCCCCGGGGGGGCTGGCAATCAGCCCCAGCATTTT. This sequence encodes CASSPGGAGNQPQHF.

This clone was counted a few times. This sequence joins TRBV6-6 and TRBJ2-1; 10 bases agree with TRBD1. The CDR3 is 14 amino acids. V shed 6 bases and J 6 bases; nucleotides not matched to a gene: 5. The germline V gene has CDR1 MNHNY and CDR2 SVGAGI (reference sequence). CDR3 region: CASSRQGASNEQFF. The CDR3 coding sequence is TGTGCCAGCAGCCGACAGGGGGCGAGCAATGAGCAGTTCTTC.

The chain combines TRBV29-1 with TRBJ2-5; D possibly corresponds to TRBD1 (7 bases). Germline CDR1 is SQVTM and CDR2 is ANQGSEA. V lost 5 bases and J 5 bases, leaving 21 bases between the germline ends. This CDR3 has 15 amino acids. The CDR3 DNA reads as TGCAGCGTTTTCCGGCAGGGGGGTTCTTGGGAGACCCAGTACTTC. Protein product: CSVFRQGGSWETQYF.

The DNA for the CDR3 is TGCGCCAGCAGCCAAGTTAGGGGTAGCTACGAGCAGTACTTC. Translated: CASSQVRGSYEQYF. The chain uses TRBV4-1 and TRBJ2-7; TRBD1 is a possible D gene (5 bases). V lost 1 base, J lost 3 bases, and 10 bases lay in between. Germline CDR1 reads MGHRA; CDR2 reads YSYEKL. The CDR3 contains 14 residues.

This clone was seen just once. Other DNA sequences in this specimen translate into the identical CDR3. The CDR3 DNA sequence: TGTGCCATCAGTGAGTCGAGAGAAACCCAGTACTTC. Residues: CAISESRETQYF. This chain links TRBV10-3 with TRBJ2-5; D unresolved. The CDR3 contains 12 residues. Germline assignment: CDR1 ENHRY and CDR2 SYGVKD. Trimming pared 0 bases from V and 8 bases from J, leaving 7 bases between.

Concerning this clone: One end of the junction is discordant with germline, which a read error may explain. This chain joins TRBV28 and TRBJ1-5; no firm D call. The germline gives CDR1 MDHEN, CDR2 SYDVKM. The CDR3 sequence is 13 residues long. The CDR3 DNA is TGTGCCAGCAGTTTTGGGCACAATAAGCCCCAGCATTTT. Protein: CASSFGHNKPQHF.

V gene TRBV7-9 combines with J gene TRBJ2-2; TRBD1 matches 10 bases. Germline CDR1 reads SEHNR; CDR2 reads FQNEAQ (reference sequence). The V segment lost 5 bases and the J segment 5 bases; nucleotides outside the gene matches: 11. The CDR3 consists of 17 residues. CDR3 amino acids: CASSPTGTGAWTGELFF. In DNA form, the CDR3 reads TGTGCCAGCAGCCCAACCGGGACAGGGGCATGGACCGGGGAGCTGTTTTTT.

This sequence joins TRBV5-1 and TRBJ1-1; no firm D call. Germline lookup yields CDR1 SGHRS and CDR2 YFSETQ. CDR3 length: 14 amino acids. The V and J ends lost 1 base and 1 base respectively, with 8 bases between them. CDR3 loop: CASSLFGENTEAFF. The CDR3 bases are TGCGCCAGCAGCTTGTTCGGGGAGAACACTGAAGCTTTCTTT.

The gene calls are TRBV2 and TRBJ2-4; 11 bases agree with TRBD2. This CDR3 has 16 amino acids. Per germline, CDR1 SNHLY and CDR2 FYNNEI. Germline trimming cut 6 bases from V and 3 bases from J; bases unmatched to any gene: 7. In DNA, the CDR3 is TGTGCCAGCAGCGCCTCGGGACTAGCGGACAAAAACATTCAGTACTTC. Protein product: CASSASGLADKNIQYF.